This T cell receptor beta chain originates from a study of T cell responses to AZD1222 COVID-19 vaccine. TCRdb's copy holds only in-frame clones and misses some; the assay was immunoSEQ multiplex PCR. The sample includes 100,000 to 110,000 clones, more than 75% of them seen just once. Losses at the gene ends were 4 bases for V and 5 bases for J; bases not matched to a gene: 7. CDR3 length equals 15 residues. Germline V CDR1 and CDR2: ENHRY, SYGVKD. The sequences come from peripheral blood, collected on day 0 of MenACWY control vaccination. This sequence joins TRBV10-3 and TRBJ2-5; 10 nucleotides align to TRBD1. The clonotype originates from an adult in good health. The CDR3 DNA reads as TGTGCCATCAGTGGGGACAGGGGAGGCCGGGAGACCCAGTACTTC. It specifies CAISGDRGGRETQYF.